This TCR beta chain was sequenced for a study of graft-versus-host responses after intestinal transplantation (dated by TCRdb to the early 2020s). About the investigation overall: The transplants that recipients got were multivisceral, liver-intestinal, or isolated intestinal. Every recipient was given anti-thymocyte globulin induction, then maintenance tacrolimus and steroids for about 3 years. Graft-versus-host and host-versus-graft alloreactive T cell clones were tracked in the graft, circulation and bone marrow after intestinal transplantation using bulk TCR-beta CDR3 sequencing. Alloreactive clones were identified by sequencing pre-transplant mixed lymphocyte reaction products and comparing them with unstimulated pre-transplant donor and recipient T cells. A cohort of approximately 24 intestinal transplant recipients, including one retransplant, was enrolled, and a few patients lacking pretransplant specimens were excluded. A peak of at least 4% donor T cells among recipient peripheral blood mononuclear cells was the definition used for donor T cell macrochimerism. Samples from three later patients were sequenced in-house on an Illumina MiSeq with MiXCR processing rather than by the commercial service.

Worth noting for this clone: Its antigen is unknown. Nothing much larger sits one base from this clone, and base qualities are not available.

Library preparation used the immunoSEQ multiplex PCR assay. In most patients, genomic DNA was isolated using the Qiagen DNeasy Blood and Tissue Kit and sent frozen to Adaptive Biotechnologies for TCR sequencing. High-throughput TCR-beta CDR3 sequencing of genomic DNA from most patients was performed by Adaptive Biotechnologies. The study's own analysis went as follows. TCR sequencing data for roughly 20 patients were retrieved from Adaptive's ImmunoSEQ software; a few other patients were processed with MiXCR and VDJtools. To correct CD4 versus CD8 sorting errors, any sequence found in both subsets at a frequency ratio below 5:1 was removed. CDR3 nucleotide sequences shared between donor and recipient were removed because their origin could not be assigned. To count as alloreactive, a clone needed at least 2-fold expansion over unstimulated cells and a minimum CFSE-low frequency of 0.002% (template counts) or 0.001% (read counts). A clone was considered mappable if detected in the sequenced pre-transplant spleen, lymph node, or MLR CFSE-low populations of the donor or recipient. The cumulative frequency of alloreactive clones was calculated as a percentage of all sequences, weighted by copy number. TCRdb retrieved this table from immuneACCESS and kept in-frame rearrangements only. Not all clones are present; in checked studies, unresolved V genes account for under half, and no reason is known for the remainder. The D gene and trimming were derived from the DNA, and the V and J assignments and clone size from that table. For this sample the table gives under 90,000 clones, of which 90% were detected only once. The ten largest clonotypes hold less than 5% of the sample.

Germline trimming amounts to 0 bases on V and 0 bases on J, with 8 as the count of junction bases outside the gene matches. Based on the germline V gene, the CDR1 and CDR2 sequences are MGHRA and YSYEKL. Taken from cysteine to phenylalanine, the CDR3 has 19 residues. This entry keeps only the CDR3 DNA: 57 bases, framed from base 1. Beyond this particular receptor, the publication reports: GvH clones were found in recipient bone marrow, and some of the GvH clones appeared earlier in ileal mucosa or blood, which is consistent with an intestinal mucosal origin. Early after transplant, declines in HvG clones were associated with peak levels of circulating GvH clones. Patients with donor T cell macrochimerism had high GvH to HvG T cell clonal ratios in their allografts. Conclusions were limited by the relatively low number and heterogeneity of intestinal transplant patients.

Interpreted using the paper, the time point label stands for: cells obtained before transplantation from donor or recipient. CD3+CD4+ and CD3+CD8+ populations were FACS-sorted from unstimulated pre-transplant donor and recipient cells taken from spleen or lymph nodes. This material consisted of unstimulated CD8+ T cells sorted from spleen or lymph node cells, taken before transplant. The chain links TRBV4-1 with TRBJ2-2, with 9 bases in between that match TRBD2. The sequence was obtained from a human donor who was the organ donor for an intestinal transplant. The CDR3 reads as follows: CASSQDLAGQYSNTGELFF. The DNA sequence is given as TGCGCCAGCAGCCAAGATCTAGCGGGACAGTACTCGAACACCGGGGAGCTGTTTTTT.